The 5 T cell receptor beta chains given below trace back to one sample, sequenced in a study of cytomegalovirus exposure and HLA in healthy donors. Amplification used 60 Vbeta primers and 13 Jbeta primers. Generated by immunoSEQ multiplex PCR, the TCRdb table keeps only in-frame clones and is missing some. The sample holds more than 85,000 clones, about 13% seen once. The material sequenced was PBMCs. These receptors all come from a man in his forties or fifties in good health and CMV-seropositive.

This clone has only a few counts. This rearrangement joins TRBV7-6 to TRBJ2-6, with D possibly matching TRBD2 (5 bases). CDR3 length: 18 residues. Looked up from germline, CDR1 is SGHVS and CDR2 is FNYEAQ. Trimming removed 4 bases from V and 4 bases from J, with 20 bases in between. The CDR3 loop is CASSSRRFGMGGANVLTF. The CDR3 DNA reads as TGTGCCAGCAGCTCAAGGAGGTTCGGGATGGGAGGGGCCAACGTCCTGACTTTC.

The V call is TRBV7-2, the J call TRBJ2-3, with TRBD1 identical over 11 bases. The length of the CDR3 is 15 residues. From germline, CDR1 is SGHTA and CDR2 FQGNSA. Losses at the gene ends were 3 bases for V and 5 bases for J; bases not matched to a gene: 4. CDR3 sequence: CASSFGGQGGDTQYF. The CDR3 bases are TGTGCCAGCAGCTTCGGGGGACAGGGGGGAGATACGCAGTATTTT.

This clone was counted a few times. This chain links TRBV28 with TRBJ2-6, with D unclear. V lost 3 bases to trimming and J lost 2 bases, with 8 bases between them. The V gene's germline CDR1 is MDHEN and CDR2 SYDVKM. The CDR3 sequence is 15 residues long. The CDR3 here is CASSFIVAGANVLTF. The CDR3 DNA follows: TGTGCCAGCAGTTTCATCGTAGCTGGGGCCAACGTCCTGACTTTC.

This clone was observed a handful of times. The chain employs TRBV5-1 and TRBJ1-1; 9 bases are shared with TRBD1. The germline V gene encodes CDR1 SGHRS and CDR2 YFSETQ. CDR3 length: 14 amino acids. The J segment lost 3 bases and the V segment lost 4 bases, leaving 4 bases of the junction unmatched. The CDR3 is CASSPRTGDTEAFF. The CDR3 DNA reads TGCGCCAGCAGCCCCAGGACAGGGGACACTGAAGCTTTCTTT.

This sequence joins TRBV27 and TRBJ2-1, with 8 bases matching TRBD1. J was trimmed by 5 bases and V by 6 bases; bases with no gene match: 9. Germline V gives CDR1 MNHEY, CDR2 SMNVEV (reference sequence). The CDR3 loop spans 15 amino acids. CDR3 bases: TGTGCCAGCAGCCCAGACAGGGGCTTTCACAATGAGCAGTTCTTC. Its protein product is CASSPDRGFHNEQFF.